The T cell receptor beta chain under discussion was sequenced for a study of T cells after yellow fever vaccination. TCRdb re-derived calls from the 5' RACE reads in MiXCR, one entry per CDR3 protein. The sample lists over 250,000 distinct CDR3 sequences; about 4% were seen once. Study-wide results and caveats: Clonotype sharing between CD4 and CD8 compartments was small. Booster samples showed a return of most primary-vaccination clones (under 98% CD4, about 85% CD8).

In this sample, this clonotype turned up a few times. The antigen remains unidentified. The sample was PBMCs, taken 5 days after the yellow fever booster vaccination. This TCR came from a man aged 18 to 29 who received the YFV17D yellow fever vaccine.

The CDR3 DNA is TGTGCCAGCAGCTCCCCGGAGCGGGGCGGGTACAATGAGCAGTTCTTC. Protein sequence: CASSSPERGGYNEQFF. V and J are TRBV7-3 and TRBJ2-1, with TRBD2 matching over 7 bases. The CDR3 loop spans 16 amino acids. Germline trimming cut 4 bases from V and 4 bases from J; bases unmatched to any gene: 10. CDR1 is SGHTA and CDR2 is FQGTGA in the germline V gene.